This entry concerns a single TCR beta chain. This sample also contains other DNA sequences that code for the same CDR3. This entry belongs to a study of blood T cell repertoires in COVID-19. This table comes from immunoSEQ multiplex PCR, and its TCRdb copy is limited to in-frame clones, with some not included. The profile shows around 100,000 clones, around 84% of them singletons. The germline CDR1 and CDR2 sequences are MDHEN and SYDVKM. The CDR3 spans 13 residues. V dropped 2 bases and J dropped 3 bases, with 7 bases sitting between them. This TCR was sampled from a man aged 65 to 85 with active or convalescent COVID-19. Source material: peripheral blood. This sequence joins TRBV28 and TRBJ1-2; no firm D call. CDR3 sequence reads: CASSLGQHYGYTF. CDR3 DNA sequence: TGTGCCAGCAGTTTAGGGCAGCACTATGGCTACACCTTC.